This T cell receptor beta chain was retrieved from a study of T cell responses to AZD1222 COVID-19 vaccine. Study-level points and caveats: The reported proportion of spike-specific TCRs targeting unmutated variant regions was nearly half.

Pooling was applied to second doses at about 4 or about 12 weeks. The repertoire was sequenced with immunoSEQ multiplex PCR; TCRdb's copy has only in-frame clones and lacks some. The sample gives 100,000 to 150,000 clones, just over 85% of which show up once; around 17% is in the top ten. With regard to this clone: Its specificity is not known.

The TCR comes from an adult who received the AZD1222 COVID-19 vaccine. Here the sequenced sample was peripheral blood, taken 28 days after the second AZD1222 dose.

The CDR3 DNA sequence: TGTGCCATCAGCGACAGGTACTCTGGAAACACCATATATTTT. It specifies CAISDRYSGNTIYF. The rearrangement joins TRBV10-3 to TRBJ1-3; D is perhaps TRBD1 (6 bases). The CDR3 is 14 residues long. Germline CDR1 ENHRY, CDR2 SYGVKD. Trimming took off 6 bases at V and 0 bases at J, with 9 bases between the two ends.